The clone carrying this T cell receptor (beta chain) came up many times. Its antigen is unknown. The authors deemed Graves' hyperthyroidism stable absent ophthalmopathy progression within 18 months. Subjects aged 18 to 65 presented with newly diagnosed hyperthyroidism of less than 2 months' duration. Orbital computed tomography and thyroid ultrasound, together with serum TRAb and thyroxine and clinical symptoms, were used for diagnoses. Germline lookup yields CDR1 SGHTA and CDR2 FQGNSA. The ends were cut back, 6 bases at V and 0 bases at J, with 12 bases in the middle. The CDR3 has 15 amino acids. This sample was included in a study of T cells in Graves' hyperthyroidism and ophthalmopathy. Regarding the study as a whole: A 13 V-J model separated ophthalmopathy from stable hyperthyroidism.

The TCR beta CDR3 regions underwent amplification using RNA transcripts as the source. HTBI primers were the set used in a first-round RT-PCR of the TCR CDR3. Each CDR3 protein is one row after TCRdb ran MiXCR on the multiplex PCR reads. The sample shows around 97,000 distinct CDR3 sequences, about half of them seen only once. This clonotype originated in a man between 35 and 55 years old with Graves' hyperthyroidism. The rearrangement uses TRBV7-2 and TRBJ2-1, with a possible D match to TRBD2 (6 bases). Sequencing was done on a sample of blood. Here the CDR3 reads CASSPQGLSYNEQFF. The CDR3 DNA sequence: TGTGCCAGCAGTCCCCAGGGACTCTCCTACAATGAGCAGTTCTTC.